Reported below is one TCR beta chain. Antigen: not known. The CDR3 is 20 amino acids. Germline-derived CDR1 and CDR2 are SEHNR and FQNEAQ (reference sequence). V was cut by 3 bases and J by 1 base, with 27 bases left in between. The data were taken from a study of T cell repertoires in cytomegalovirus infection. Study at large: CMV epitopes used comprised recently identified HLA-C-restricted ones and well-studied HLA-B-restricted ones. Public TCR beta signatures marked donors with CMV infection and the matching HLA. Broader study findings: There were HLA-C-restricted CMV-specific TCR beta clonotypes dominating the ex vivo response. Public TCR beta family frequency separated CMV-and-HLA carriers, including in an independent cohort.

TCRdb recomputed calls from the reads with MiXCR, one row per CDR3 protein. The sample records 830,000 or so distinct CDR3 sequences, approximately 29% being singletons. The specimen was cultured CD8+ T cells from PBMCs, collected from culture after CMV antigen stimulation. The rearrangement uses TRBV7-9 and TRBJ1-1; a possible D gene is TRBD1 (6 bases). The sequence came from a human donor in good health (CMV status not recorded). Some clones in this sample may be carry-over from other donors' samples. The CDR3 is CASSFLLPTRVQGQNTEAFF. DNA for the CDR3: TGTGCCAGCAGCTTTTTGTTGCCCACCCGGGTACAGGGACAGAACACTGAAGCTTTCTTT.